One sample yielded the 28 T cell receptor beta chains listed below, sequenced in a study of shared clonotypes between healthy human individuals. The assay was immunoSEQ multiplex PCR, and TCRdb's table has in-frame clones only and misses some. The sample carries nearly 750,000 clones, 55% to 80% recorded once. The sample was memory CD4+ T cells sorted from blood. Subset: CD45RA-negative fraction. These receptors were collected from a woman under 40 in good health.

The rearrangement joins TRBV14 to TRBJ2-3, with a tentative D call TRBD1 (5 bases). The V gene lost 5 bases and the J gene lost 2 bases, with 14 bases spanning the gap. CDR3 size: 15 residues. The V gene's germline CDR1 is SGHDN and CDR2 FVKESK. The CDR3, as DNA: TGTGCCAGCAGCGCTAGGGGCGGATACACAGATACGCAGTATTTT. It specifies CASSARGGYTDTQYF.

J is TRBJ1-2 and V is TRBV7-2; TRBD1 matches 7 bases. Looked up from germline, CDR1 is SGHTA and CDR2 is FQGNSA. This CDR3 is 14 amino acids long. V shed 4 bases, J shed 4 bases, and the junction held 6 bases outside the gene matches. Here the CDR3 reads CASSSKRQGYGYTF. In DNA form, the CDR3 reads TGTGCCAGCAGCTCAAAAAGACAGGGCTATGGCTACACCTTC.

The chain uses TRBV19 and TRBJ2-1, with 7 bases identical to TRBD2. V trimming: 7 bases; J trimming: 6 bases; junction bases outside the gene matches: 3. Germline values: CDR1 LNHDA, CDR2 SQIVND (reference sequence). This CDR3 has 12 amino acids. CDR3 sequence reads: CASIGEGNEQFF. The CDR3 DNA reads TGTGCCAGTATTGGGGAGGGCAATGAGCAGTTCTTC. The full variable domain, its missing parts supplied by reference TRBV19 and TRBJ2-1, is DGGITQSPKYLFRKEGQNVTLSCEQNLNHDAMYWYRQDPGQGLRLIYYSQIVNDFQKGDIAEGYSVSREKKESFPLTVTSAQKNPTAFYLCASIGEGNEQFFGPGTRLTVL.

This chain uses TRBV5-1 with TRBJ2-7; perhaps TRBD2 as D (5 bases). The V end was cut by 4 bases, the J end by 2 bases, with 16 bases between. Germline CDR1 reads SGHRS; CDR2 reads YFSETQ. The CDR3 runs 15 residues. This chain's CDR3 is CASSPAEVPAYEQYF. CDR3 coding DNA: TGCGCCAGCAGCCCGGCGGAGGTACCGGCCTACGAGCAGTACTTC.

This clone was detected only once. V and J are TRBV28 and TRBJ1-2, with TRBD1 matching over 7 bases. Germline CDR1 reads MDHEN; CDR2 reads SYDVKM. CDR3 length equals 15 residues. V lost 5 bases, J lost 7 bases, and 13 bases stayed unmatched. The CDR3 is CASSMTDRLGRGYTF. The CDR3 coding sequence is TGTGCCAGCAGTATGACGGACAGGCTTGGTCGTGGCTACACCTTC.

The genes are TRBV28 and TRBJ2-7; 7 bases map to TRBD1. Trimming removed 5 bases from V and 3 bases from J; junction bases left unmatched: 10. CDR3 length: 15 residues. Germline V gene data show CDR1 as MDHEN and CDR2 as SYDVKM. CDR3 sequence reads: CASSGRQGVSYEQYF. The CDR3 nucleotides read TGTGCCAGCAGTGGAAGACAGGGAGTAAGCTACGAGCAGTACTTC.

This clone appeared a few times. This sequence joins TRBV7-6 and TRBJ2-1; 14 bases align to TRBD2. The germline gives CDR1 SGHVS, CDR2 FNYEAQ. The V segment lost 3 bases and the J segment 7 bases; nucleotides outside the gene matches: 5. This CDR3 spans 16 amino acids. This CDR3 reads CASSFGTSGSLNEQFF. The CDR3 coding sequence is TGTGCCAGCAGCTTTGGGACTAGCGGGAGCCTAAATGAGCAGTTCTTC.

This clone turned up a few times. The V call is TRBV28, the J call TRBJ2-2; 7 nucleotides match TRBD1. The germline V gene has CDR1 MDHEN and CDR2 SYDVKM. This CDR3 has 13 residues. Trimming cost V 6 bases and J 4 bases; bases outside gene matches: 2. This CDR3 reads CASRDRFTGELFF. CDR3 sequence (DNA): TGTGCCAGCAGGGACAGGTTCACCGGGGAGCTGTTTTTT.

A few counts support this clone. CDR3 DNA sequence: TGCAGCGTTTCGGGACAGGGTTTGACTTTCTTT. This translates into CSVSGQGLTFF. The genes are TRBV29-1 and TRBJ1-1; 9 bases fit TRBD1. From germline, CDR1 is SQVTM and CDR2 ANQGSEA. The CDR3 covers 11 residues. V gave up 5 bases and J gave up 12 bases; unmatched junction bases: 7.

V gene TRBV7-9 combines with J gene TRBJ1-1; D is ambiguous. The CDR3 spans 13 residues. With 2 bases removed from V and 1 base from J, the gap between germline ends came to 5 bases. Germline CDR1 and CDR2: SEHNR and FQNEAQ (reference sequence). The CDR3 DNA reads TGTGCCAGCAGCTTAAATCAGAACACTGAAGCTTTCTTT. Its translation: CASSLNQNTEAFF.

This clone was picked up a small number of times. The chain recombines TRBV28 with TRBJ2-7; 11 positions agree with TRBD1. This CDR3 comprises 17 residues. Germline V gene sequence: CDR1 MDHEN, CDR2 SYDVKM. Trimming took 5 bases from V and 2 from J; bases not matched to a gene: 11. CDR3 sequence reads: CASSPGQGAFRAYEQYF. CDR3 sequence (DNA): TGTGCCAGCAGTCCAGGACAGGGGGCGTTCAGGGCCTACGAGCAGTACTTC.

This chain links TRBV7-9 with TRBJ1-6, with 7 bases that match TRBD1. The ends lost 2 bases at V and 9 bases at J; junction bases unmatched: 10. Germline-derived CDR1 and CDR2 are SEHNR and FQNEAQ (reference sequence). The length of the CDR3 is 16 residues. This chain's CDR3 is CASSLYGDRATSPLHF. The CDR3 DNA follows: TGTGCCAGCAGCTTATACGGAGACAGGGCTACTTCACCCCTCCACTTT.

The V gene is TRBV18, the J gene TRBJ2-1; D is uncertain. The CDR3 is 16 residues long. From germline, CDR1 is KGHSH and CDR2 LQKENI. Trimming cost V 3 bases and J 5 bases, with 17 bases left between them. CDR3: CASSPRAHIQDNEQFF. For the CDR3, the DNA is TGTGCCAGCTCACCCCGGGCCCACATACAAGACAATGAGCAGTTCTTC. The full variable domain, with the rest looked up from reference TRBV18 and TRBJ2-1, is NAGVMQNPRHLVRRRGQEARLRCSPMKGHSHVYWYRQLPEEGLKFMVYLQKENIIDESGMPKERFSAEFPKEGPSILRIQQVVRGDSAAYFCASSPRAHIQDNEQFFGPGTRLTVL.

The J gene is TRBJ2-3, the V gene TRBV6-1, with a weak D call TRBD1 (6 bases). This CDR3 contains 13 residues. V was cut by 11 bases and J by 3 bases, with 15 bases left in between. Germline loops: CDR1 MNHNS, CDR2 SASEGT. The CDR3 here is CALGAKTTDTQYF. The CDR3 DNA reads as TGTGCCCTGGGGGCGAAGACAACAGATACGCAGTATTTT.

The chain carries TRBV20-1 and TRBJ2-3; weak D call: TRBD2 (6 bases). Trimming pared 6 bases from V and 10 bases from J, leaving 14 bases between. CDR3 length equals 11 residues. The V gene's germline CDR1 is DFQATT and CDR2 SNEGSKA (reference sequence). CDR3 in amino acids: CSATAGTPQYF. In DNA form, the CDR3 reads TGCAGTGCAACTGCCGGGACTCCGCAGTATTTT.

With regard to this clone: This sample also contains other DNA sequences that code for the same CDR3. This chain uses TRBV5-1 with TRBJ1-1; 8 bases are a match to TRBD1. The CDR3 is 14 residues long. The germline V gene has CDR1 SGHRS and CDR2 YFSETQ. V dropped 4 bases and J dropped 1; count of bases not matched to a gene: 3. The DNA of the CDR3 is TGCGCCAGCAGCCTGACAGGGGCGAACACTGAAGCTTTCTTT. It translates to CASSLTGANTEAFF. Full variable domain (outside the CDR3, taken from reference TRBV5-1 and TRBJ1-1): KAGVTQTPRYLIKTRGQQVTLSCSPISGHRSVSWYQQTPGQGLQFLFEYFSETQRNKGNFPGRFSGRQFSNSRSEMNVSTLELGDSALYLCASSLTGANTEAFFGQGTRLTVV.

The genes are TRBV5-5 and TRBJ2-7; D possibly matches TRBD1 or TRBD2 (5 bases each). The germline CDR1 and CDR2 sequences are SGHKS and YYEKEE (reference sequence). The V gene lost 4 bases and the J gene lost 1 base, with 12 bases spanning the gap. The CDR3 sequence is 14 residues long. The CDR3 nucleotides are TGTGCCAGCAGCCTAGGGACGGAATCCTACGAGCAGTACTTC. This translates into CASSLGTESYEQYF.

About this clone: The sample carries other DNA sequences with the same CDR3. The chain combines TRBV5-1 with TRBJ2-5, with 7 positions matching TRBD2. Per the germline V gene, CDR1 is SGHRS and CDR2 is YFSETQ. The V gene end was trimmed by 2 bases and the J gene end by 5 bases; junction bases not matched to a gene: 6. The CDR3 has 14 residues. This CDR3 reads CASSLNGRRETQYF. DNA for the CDR3: TGCGCCAGCAGCTTAAACGGGAGGCGGGAGACCCAGTACTTC.

The V and J genes are TRBV28 and TRBJ1-2, with D possibly being TRBD1 (5 bases). V was shortened by 6 bases and J by 7 bases, with 15 bases between the two germline ends. The CDR3 extends over 13 amino acids. CDR1 MDHEN and CDR2 SYDVKM come from the germline V gene. CDR3 loop: CASRSRGGFGYTF. CDR3 bases: TGTGCCAGCAGAAGCCGTGGGGGGTTTGGCTACACCTTC.

J is TRBJ2-3 and V is TRBV11-2, with 12 bases that match TRBD1. V lost 5 bases to trimming and J lost 5 bases; unmatched junction nucleotides: 8. The CDR3 is 16 residues long. Germline CDR1 SGHAT, CDR2 FQNNGV. The CDR3 region has the DNA TGTGCCAGCAGCCCGCTCGGGACAGGGGGCGTAGATACGCAGTATTTT. This codes for CASSPLGTGGVDTQYF.

The V gene is TRBV7-8, the J gene TRBJ1-5, with unresolved D. Germline assignment: CDR1 SGHVS and CDR2 FQNEAQ. The germline V and J ends were trimmed by 1 base and 7 bases, with 11 bases remaining between them. The CDR3 has 14 amino acids. The CDR3 reads CASSLDGGWQPQHF. As DNA, the CDR3 is TGTGCCAGCAGCTTAGATGGTGGGTGGCAGCCCCAGCATTTT.

The chain links TRBV19 to TRBJ2-7; 15 bases are shared with TRBD2. The J call may be in error: the DNA end matches TRBJ2-1 better. The CDR3 is made up of 15 amino acids. Germline-derived CDR1 and CDR2 are LNHDA and SQIVND (reference sequence). CDR3 sequence: CASSQGLAGGNEQFF. As DNA, the CDR3 is TGTGCCAGTAGTCAAGGACTAGCGGGAGGGAATGAGCAGTTCTTC.

This CDR3 is CASTQGALGDEKLFF. The CDR3, as DNA: TGTGCCAGCACCCAGGGGGCCTTGGGGGATGAAAAACTGTTTTTT. V is TRBV28 and J is TRBJ1-4; 8 nucleotides line up with TRBD1. Germline V CDR1 and CDR2: MDHEN, SYDVKM. The junction had 10 bases not matched to a gene; V was cut back by 7 bases and J by 6 bases. This CDR3 is 15 amino acids long.

CDR3 nucleotides: TGTGCCAGCAGCTTCTCTAGCAATGAGCAGTTCTTC. Amino acid sequence: CASSFSSNEQFF. The chain is built from TRBV5-6 and TRBJ2-1, with D uncertain. Germline-derived CDR1 and CDR2 are SGHDT and YYEEEE. The CDR3 spans 12 residues. Deletions cut 2 bases from V and 6 bases from J, with 6 bases between.

The V gene is TRBV2, the J gene TRBJ2-1; the D gene is possibly TRBD1 (5 bases). V lost 5 bases and J 9 bases, leaving 14 bases between the germline ends. Germline values: CDR1 SNHLY, CDR2 FYNNEI. This CDR3 is 13 amino acids long. The CDR3 DNA is TGTGCCAGCAGTACCGACTGGGGCGGTGAGCAGTTCTTC. Translated: CASSTDWGGEQFF.

The rearrangement links TRBV6-6 to TRBJ1-3; TRBD1 agrees at 8 bases. There are 14 residues in the CDR3. Trimming cost V 4 bases and J 2 bases; bases outside gene matches: 1. CDR1 and CDR2 (germline): MNHNY, SVGAGI (reference sequence). In DNA, the CDR3 is TGTGCCAGCAGTTGGGGACAGGCTGGAAACACCATATATTTT. This codes for CASSWGQAGNTIYF.

This clone came up a few times. The rearrangement links TRBV4-2 to TRBJ1-1; TRBD1 is a possible D gene (5 bases). Trimming shortened V by 0 bases and J by 2 bases, and 7 bases separated the two germline ends. This CDR3 region has 14 residues. Germline CDR1 LGHNA, CDR2 YNFKEQ. CDR3 DNA sequence: TGTGCCAGCAGCCAAGAAGGGGTTAACACTGAAGCTTTCTTT. As protein: CASSQEGVNTEAFF.

The chain is built from TRBV5-4 and TRBJ1-4; D unresolved. The CDR3 length is 14 residues. Looked up from germline, CDR1 is SGHNT and CDR2 is YYREEE (reference sequence). Trimming shortened V by 1 base and J by 5 bases, and 9 bases separated the two germline ends. The CDR3 loop reads CASSLKGGNEKLFF. The CDR3 DNA follows: TGTGCCAGCAGCTTGAAAGGAGGCAATGAAAAACTGTTTTTT.